The rows below give T cell receptor beta chains drawn from one sample of a study of a mutant IDH1 vaccine in newly diagnosed glioma. No antigen has been identified for these receptors. The data were produced by immunoSEQ multiplex PCR, yet TCRdb's version contains in-frame clones alone and is incomplete. Altogether tens of thousands of clones are present, around 81% being singletons, with the ten largest covering roughly 5.7%. The sequencing here drew on PBMCs, taken from a glioma patient whose treatment included an IDH1 peptide vaccine. These receptors all stem from a man aged 35 to 55 with glioma. The CDR3 runs from the conserved cysteine through the conserved F or W. The order of the fields is J gene, clone size, D gene, V gene, CDR3 protein, CDR3 DNA. D genes are given only for firm matches. Some rows have no size entry. The others give once, few or many, or a class for an expanded clone.

j_gene: TRBJ1-2
abundance: -
d_gene: -
v_gene: TRBV4-3
CDR3aa: CASSQDPGDLNYGYTF
CDR3nt: TGCGCCAGCAGCCAAGATCCCGGGGATTTGAACTATGGCTACACCTTC

j_gene: TRBJ2-7
abundance: -
d_gene: -
v_gene: TRBV7-8
CDR3aa: CASSLAPGFYEQYF
CDR3nt: TGTGCCAGCAGCTTAGCGCCAGGGTTCTACGAGCAGTACTTC

j_gene: TRBJ1-4
abundance: few
d_gene: -
v_gene: TRBV28
CDR3aa: CASSLTAAGGLFF
CDR3nt: TGTGCCAGCAGTTTAACGGCAGCCGGGGGACTGTTTTTT

j_gene: TRBJ2-7
abundance: once
d_gene: -
v_gene: TRBV9
CDR3aa: CASSPRTTPYEQYF
CDR3nt: TGTGCCAGCAGCCCGAGGACTACCCCCTACGAGCAGTACTTC

j_gene: TRBJ2-1
abundance: -
d_gene: -
v_gene: TRBV19
CDR3aa: CASSIILPNEQFF
CDR3nt: TGTGCCAGTAGTATTATACTCCCCAATGAGCAGTTCTTC

j_gene: TRBJ1-6
abundance: -
d_gene: -
v_gene: TRBV7-6
CDR3aa: CASSPGLNSPLHF
CDR3nt: TGTGCCAGCAGCCCAGGGTTAAATTCACCCCTCCACTTT

j_gene: TRBJ2-3
abundance: -
d_gene: -
v_gene: TRBV18
CDR3aa: CASSPPMGARTDTQYF
CDR3nt: TGTGCCAGCTCACCACCGATGGGGGCCCGCACAGATACGCAGTATTTT

j_gene: TRBJ1-2
abundance: -
d_gene: TRBD1
v_gene: TRBV7-9
CDR3aa: CASSIDRDDYTF
CDR3nt: TGTGCCAGCAGCATAGACAGGGATGACTACACCTTC

j_gene: TRBJ2-3
abundance: -
d_gene: TRBD2
v_gene: TRBV2
CDR3aa: CASRGDYTDTQYF
CDR3nt: TGTGCCAGCAGAGGGGACTACACAGATACGCAGTATTTT

j_gene: TRBJ1-5
abundance: once
d_gene: -
v_gene: TRBV10-3
CDR3aa: CAISESADQPQHF
CDR3nt: TGTGCCATCAGTGAGTCAGCCGATCAGCCCCAGCATTTT

j_gene: TRBJ1-1
abundance: -
d_gene: -
v_gene: TRBV5-4
CDR3aa: CASSLLTGTDTILEAFF
CDR3nt: TGTGCCAGCAGCCTCCTAACCGGGACGGACACCATACTTGAAGCTTTCTTT